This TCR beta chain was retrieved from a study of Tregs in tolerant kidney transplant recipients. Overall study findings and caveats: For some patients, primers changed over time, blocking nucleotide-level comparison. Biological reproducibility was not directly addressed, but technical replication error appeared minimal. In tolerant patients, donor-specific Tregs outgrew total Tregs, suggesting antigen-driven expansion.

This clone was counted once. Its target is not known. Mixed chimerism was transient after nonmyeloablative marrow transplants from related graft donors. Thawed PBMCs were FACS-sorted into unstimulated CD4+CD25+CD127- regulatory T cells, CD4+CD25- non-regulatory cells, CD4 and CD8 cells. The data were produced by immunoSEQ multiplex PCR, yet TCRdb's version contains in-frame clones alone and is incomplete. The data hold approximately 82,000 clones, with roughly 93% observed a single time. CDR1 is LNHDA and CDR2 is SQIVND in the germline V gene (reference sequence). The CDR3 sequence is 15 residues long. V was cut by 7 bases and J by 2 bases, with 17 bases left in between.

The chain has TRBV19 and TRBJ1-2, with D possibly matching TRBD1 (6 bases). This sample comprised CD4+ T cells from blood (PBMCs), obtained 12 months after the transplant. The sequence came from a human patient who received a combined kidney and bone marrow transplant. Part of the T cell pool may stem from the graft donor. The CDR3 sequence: CASIPFRGANYGYTF. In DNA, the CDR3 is TGTGCCAGTATCCCGTTCAGGGGTGCCAACTATGGCTACACCTTC.